The rows below give T cell receptor beta chains drawn from one sample of a study of cytomegalovirus exposure and HLA in healthy donors. TCRdb's table, derived via immunoSEQ multiplex PCR, lists solely in-frame clones and lacks some. Counted here are around 200,000 clones, 77% occurring once; the ten biggest clones make up approximately 2.6%. Sequencing was performed on PBMCs. The receptors were sampled from a woman aged 55-75 years in good health and CMV-seropositive. The CDR3 runs from the conserved cysteine through the conserved F or W.

>TRBJ2-1|TRBV5-1
CASSWRGGARYNEQFF
>TRBJ2-3|TRBV9
CASSVERSSMVRDTQYF
>TRBJ2-1|TRBV6-5
CASNDETSGREQFF
>.|TRBV2
CASRPGQGAHEQYF
>TRBJ1-1|TRBV19
CASSGQGVGTEAFF
>TRBJ2-2|TRBV5-1
CASSDRTGTGELFF
>TRBJ1-2|TRBV5-4
CASTLGLGGYGYTF
>TRBJ1-1|TRBV6-1
CASKEVWTDEAFF
>TRBJ2-1|TRBV5-1
CASSLSTSYNEQFF
>TRBJ1-5|TRBV27
CASSLSMDSLTQPQHF
>TRBJ1-5|TRBV29-1
CSVWAGLSNQPQHF
>TRBJ2-5|TRBV7-2
CASSLRRLAGGLQETQYF
>TRBJ2-1|TRBV29-1
CSVTPGLAGAEQFF
>TRBJ1-5|TRBV6-6
CASSYGQVGQPQHF
>TRBJ2-2|TRBV12-2
CASSGTGKPRTGELFF
>TRBJ1-1|TRBV6-6
CASSYSGQGFEAFF
>TRBJ2-3|TRBV6-7
CASSYRTSGRMSTDTQYF
>TRBJ2-5|TRBV5-1
CASSLPRDRGWEETQYF
>TRBJ2-7|TRBV6-1
CASKPQLAGYEQYF
>TRBJ2-7|TRBV6-5
CASGYSLAGDSYEQYF
>TRBJ2-1|TRBV30
CAWRRYLSSYNEQFF
>TRBJ2-1|TRBV12-5
CASGKAGVNEQFF
>TRBJ2-3|TRBV19
CASSTQRGGTDTQYF
>TRBJ1-1|TRBV27
CASSRRQDTEAFF
>TRBJ2-3|TRBV28
CASSRGGADADTQYF
>TRBJ2-1|TRBV10-3
CAISESLGRGSYNEQFF
>TRBJ2-1|TRBV30
CAWTASLAFGGEQFF
>TRBJ1-2|TRBV28
CASSLPRVFDGYTF
>TRBJ2-5|TRBV5-6
CASSLVIEETQYF
>TRBJ2-3|TRBV19
CASSAGTDTQYF
>TRBJ2-1|TRBV5-6
CASSLGLRGQYNEQFF
>TRBJ1-1|TRBV7-2
CASSLGSRGYTEAFF
>TRBJ2-1|TRBV7-8
CASTGRDRYSNEQFF
>TRBJ1-1|TRBV7-9
CASSLQGGAGTEAFF
>TRBJ1-1|TRBV7-9
CASSLTGDSRTEAFF
>TRBJ2-7|TRBV9
CASSVGTGGLEQYF